A single T cell receptor beta chain is shown here with its context. The junction departs from germline at one end; a sequencing error may be responsible. These data originate in a study of CDR3 diversity in severe acne. MiXCR, applied by TCRdb to the PCR reads, yields one record per CDR3 protein. This repertoire shows roughly 100,000 distinct CDR3 sequences, 45% to 60% found once; its top ten account for under 15%. The CDR3 extends over 16 amino acids. The V gene's germline CDR1 is LGHNT and CDR2 FRNRAP. This chain uses TRBV12-5 with TRBJ2-3; weak D call: TRBD1 (5 bases). This clonotype was obtained from a male donor with acne. The sequenced sample consisted of blood. Here the CDR3 reads CAGGLVRISGADTQYF. As DNA, the CDR3 is TGTGCTGGTGGCTTGGTACGAATAAGTGGGGCAGATACACAGTATTTT.